These 21 T cell receptor beta chains share one sample of origin, sequenced in a study of blood T cell repertoires in COVID-19. TCRdb keeps only in-frame clones here, not all; method: immunoSEQ multiplex PCR. The data hold 75,000 to 80,000 clones, with around 90% observed a single time. Sequencing was carried out using peripheral blood. The receptors originated from a human donor in a cohort sampled during active COVID-19.

DNA of the CDR3: TGTGCCAGCAGTTTACCGAGCACAGATACGCAGTATTTT. Amino acids: CASSLPSTDTQYF. The V call is TRBV27, the J call TRBJ2-3; D is unclear. The CDR3 runs 13 residues. CDR1 MNHEY and CDR2 SMNVEV come from the germline V gene (reference sequence). V shed 2 bases and J shed 0 bases, with 3 bases lying between them.

This chain links TRBV9 with TRBJ2-7; the D is unclear. Germline CDR1 is SGDLS and CDR2 is YYNGEE. The germline V and J ends were trimmed by 4 bases and 1 base, with 12 bases remaining between them. This CDR3 is 14 amino acids long. DNA of the CDR3: TGTGCCAGCAGCTTTAACGGAGAGTCCTACGAGCAGTACTTC. This sequence encodes CASSFNGESYEQYF.

The rearrangement uses TRBV5-1 and TRBJ2-2; TRBD1 matches 8 bases. V dropped 2 bases and J dropped 6; count of bases not matched to a gene: 12. This CDR3 has 17 residues. Germline CDR1 reads SGHRS; CDR2 reads YFSETQ. DNA for the CDR3: TGCGCCAGCAGCTTACGGGCGGCAGGGGGCGGAGCCGGGGAGCTGTTTTTT. It encodes CASSLRAAGGGAGELFF.

The chain carries TRBV7-6 and TRBJ2-5; 12 positions agree with TRBD2. V dropped 4 bases and J dropped 4; count of bases not matched to a gene: 7. The CDR3 has 16 residues. CDR1 SGHVS and CDR2 FNYEAQ come from the germline V gene. The CDR3 DNA reads TGTGCCAGCAGCTCCTCCCGACTAGCGGGAGTAGAGACCCAGTACTTC. It codes for CASSSSRLAGVETQYF.

The chain combines TRBV7-9 with TRBJ1-1; 7 positions match TRBD1. The trim removed 4 bases at V and 0 bases at J, leaving 5 bases unmatched. This CDR3 region has 15 residues. CDR1 is SEHNR, CDR2 FQNEAQ, per germline (reference sequence). The CDR3 coding sequence is TGTGCCAGCAGCTCCAGACAGGGAATGAACACTGAAGCTTTCTTT. Translating gives CASSSRQGMNTEAFF.

This sequence joins TRBV5-1 and TRBJ2-2, with D unresolved. This CDR3 is built from 16 residues. Per germline, CDR1 SGHRS and CDR2 YFSETQ. Trimming took 4 bases from V and 4 from J, leaving 17 bases between them. CDR3 amino acids: CASSPPTQAITGELFF. The CDR3 DNA reads TGCGCCAGCAGCCCGCCCACCCAGGCCATCACCGGGGAGCTGTTTTTT.

V usage is TRBV7-2 and J usage is TRBJ2-7, with TRBD2 matching 13 bases. V shed 5 bases, J shed 0 bases, and the junction held 7 bases outside the gene matches. The CDR3 has 17 residues. Germline V gene data show CDR1 as SGHTA and CDR2 as FQGNSA. CDR3 DNA sequence: TGTGCCAGCAGCAAGAGCGGACTAGCGGGAGACTCCTACGAGCAGTACTTC. Amino acid sequence: CASSKSGLAGDSYEQYF.

This chain's CDR3 is CASSLVPLRAGELFF. In DNA, the CDR3 is TGTGCCAGCAGCTTAGTACCTTTAAGAGCCGGGGAGCTGTTTTTT. The V call is TRBV7-3, the J call TRBJ2-2, with D unresolved. V gave up 2 bases and J gave up 6 bases, with 13 bases separating them. This CDR3 contains 15 residues. CDR1 and CDR2 (germline): SGHTA, FQGTGA.

This clone was picked up one time. V gene TRBV6-5 combines with J gene TRBJ2-7; possible D gene TRBD1, 6 bases. The CDR3 extends over 14 amino acids. The germline V gene encodes CDR1 MNHEY and CDR2 SVGAGI. The V and J ends lost 10 bases and 2 bases respectively, with 18 bases between them. For the CDR3, the DNA is TGTGCCACCTTTAGGGGGACACCACCCTACGAGCAGTACTTC. This codes for CATFRGTPPYEQYF.

The J gene is TRBJ2-7, the V gene TRBV6-5; the D gene is possibly TRBD1 (7 bases). V was clipped by 6 bases and J by 3 bases, with 12 bases between them. CDR3 length: 13 residues. Germline V CDR1 and CDR2: MNHEY, SVGAGI. CDR3 loop: CASRNRGLYEQYF. The CDR3 nucleotides are TGTGCCAGCAGAAACAGGGGACTCTACGAGCAGTACTTC.

This clone was counted a few times. The chain carries TRBV6-5 and TRBJ1-6; D not certain. The CDR3 is 15 amino acids. Per germline, CDR1 MNHEY and CDR2 SVGAGI. Deletions cut 8 bases from V and 7 bases from J, with 18 bases between. DNA of the CDR3: TGTGCCAGCTGGAGGGCCCGGGCGGGGAATTCACCCCTCCACTTT. Its translation is CASWRARAGNSPLHF.

The V gene is TRBV7-3, the J gene TRBJ2-3; 12 bases are a match to TRBD2. This CDR3 has 16 amino acids. Germline values: CDR1 SGHTA, CDR2 FQGTGA. V was clipped by 5 bases and J by 2 bases; unmatched bases: 5. CDR3 DNA sequence: TGTGCCAGCAGCCGCGGACTAGCGGGGACCACAGATACGCAGTATTTT. It encodes CASSRGLAGTTDTQYF. The full variable domain, its missing parts supplied by reference TRBV7-3 and TRBJ2-3, is GAGVSQTPSNKVTEKGKYVELRCDPISGHTALYWYRQSLGQGPEFLIYFQGTGAADDSGLPNDRFFAVRPEGSVSTLKIQRTERGDSAVYLCASSRGLAGTTDTQYFGPGTRLTVL.

This clone was seen a single time. The chain recombines TRBV6-2 or TRBV6-3 with TRBJ2-7, with a weak D call TRBD1 (7 bases). Germline CDR1 reads MNHEY; CDR2 reads SVGEGT. Trimming pared 5 bases from V and 6 bases from J, leaving 14 bases between. The CDR3 runs 13 residues. CDR3 DNA sequence: TGTGCCAGCAGTGGCAACAGGGGAGGCGAGCAGTACTTC. Translation: CASSGNRGGEQYF.

This rearrangement joins TRBV6-6 to TRBJ2-2, with 9 bases aligning to TRBD2. Trimming cost V 7 bases and J 4 bases; bases outside gene matches: 10. Looked up from germline, CDR1 is MNHNY and CDR2 is SVGAGI (reference sequence). The CDR3 covers 16 residues. The CDR3 bases are TGTGCCAGCACAGGGCGTAGCGGGAGCGGCACCGGGGAGCTGTTTTTT. This codes for CASTGRSGSGTGELFF.

V gene TRBV7-9 combines with J gene TRBJ1-2; TRBD1 matches at 10 bases. The germline gives CDR1 SEHNR, CDR2 FQNEAQ (reference sequence). V shed 4 bases and J 8 bases; nucleotides not matched to a gene: 7. The CDR3 is made up of 14 amino acids. CDR3: CASSSHGTGDGYTF. The CDR3 bases are TGTGCCAGCAGCTCGCATGGGACAGGGGACGGCTACACCTTC.

V usage is TRBV19 and J usage is TRBJ2-7; D is perhaps TRBD2 (6 bases). Germline V gene lookup returns CDR1 LNHDA and CDR2 SQIVND (reference sequence). The germline V and J ends were trimmed by 2 bases and 0 bases, with 11 bases remaining between them. The CDR3 is 15 residues long. The DNA for the CDR3 is TGTGCCAGTAGTATAATTGGAGGGATCTCCTACGAGCAGTACTTC. This translates into CASSIIGGISYEQYF. Supplemented by reference TRBV19 and TRBJ2-7, the full variable domain reads DGGITQSPKYLFRKEGQNVTLSCEQNLNHDAMYWYRQDPGQGLRLIYYSQIVNDFQKGDIAEGYSVSREKKESFPLTVTSAQKNPTAFYLCASSIIGGISYEQYFGPGTRLTVT.

This chain links TRBV28 with TRBJ2-1; D unclear. The CDR3 is 13 residues long. The V gene lost 3 bases and the J gene lost 4 bases, with 7 bases spanning the gap. Germline loops: CDR1 MDHEN, CDR2 SYDVKM. The CDR3 is CASSFRDYNEQFF. Written as DNA, the CDR3 is TGTGCCAGCAGTTTCCGCGATTACAATGAGCAGTTCTTC.

The V gene is TRBV6-2 or TRBV6-3, the J gene TRBJ1-4; D is undetermined. Trimming removed 6 bases from V and 3 bases from J, with 14 bases in between. CDR3 length equals 15 residues. Germline CDR1 reads MNHEY; CDR2 reads SVGEGT. CDR3 amino acids: CASSPHGNANEKLFF. CDR3 bases: TGTGCCAGCAGCCCCCACGGGAACGCTAATGAAAAACTGTTTTTT.

With regard to this clone: One end of the junction varies from germline; a read error may be responsible. This sequence joins TRBV5-1 and TRBJ2-1, with TRBD2 as a possible D gene (6 bases). There are 13 residues in the CDR3. Germline CDR1 and CDR2: SGHRS and YFSETQ. CDR3 sequence: CASSLDYYNEQFF. The CDR3 DNA is TGCGCCAGCAGTTTGGACTATTACAATGAGCAGTTCTTC.

This chain connects TRBV28 to TRBJ1-2, with D possibly being TRBD1 (6 bases). The CDR3 has 13 amino acids. V was cut by 4 bases and J by 5 bases, with 11 bases left in between. Germline CDR1 and CDR2: MDHEN and SYDVKM. CDR3 DNA sequence: TGTGCCAGCAGTTGGAGGGGGGGGTATGGCTACACCTTC. As protein: CASSWRGGYGYTF.

Comment on this clone: One end of the junction varies from germline; a read error may be responsible. The rearrangement uses TRBV7-7 and TRBJ2-1; TRBD2 aligns across 9 bases. This CDR3 is 16 amino acids long. Germline assignment: CDR1 SSHAT and CDR2 FNYEAQ (reference sequence). The DNA of the CDR3 is TGTGCTAGCAGCTTAGCTCCTTCGACTAGCGGCAATGAGCAGTTCTTC. This codes for CASSLAPSTSGNEQFF.